This is a list of T cell receptor beta chains from one sample in a study of long-term antiretroviral therapy in people with HIV. TCRdb's table, derived via immunoSEQ multiplex PCR, lists solely in-frame clones and lacks some. The repertoire includes tens of thousands of clones, 85% to 90% of them detected once, and 3.6% sits in the top ten. Sequenced here: unsorted PBMCs, sampled 1.8 years after starting antiretroviral therapy. These receptors originate from a woman aged 18-29 years with HIV. CDR3s include the opening cysteine and the closing phenylalanine or tryptophan. D genes are given only for firm matches. Clone size, where shown, is once, few, many, or a class for clones that have expanded.

CDR3,DNA,D,J,size,V
CASGSGLYNEQFF,TGTGCCAGCGGGAGCGGACTCTACAATGAGCAGTTCTTC,.,TRBJ2-1,.,TRBV7-2
CASQAGGLSSYEQYF,TGTGCCAGCCAGGCTGGGGGCCTCAGCTCCTACGAGCAGTACTTC,.,TRBJ2-7,.,TRBV6-5
CASSVAGWGTEAFF,TGTGCCAGCAGCGTAGCAGGGTGGGGCACTGAAGCTTTCTTT,.,TRBJ1-1,.,TRBV7-3
CASSYISTGTEAFF,TGTGCCAGCAGTTACATCTCGACGGGCACTGAAGCTTTCTTT,.,TRBJ1-1,.,TRBV6-5
CASREAEGADRSYEQYF,TGTGCCAGCAGGGAGGCCGAAGGGGCAGATCGTTCCTACGAGCAGTACTTC,.,TRBJ2-7,.,TRBV28
CASSQGAGYGYTF,TGTGCCAGCTCACAGGGGGCTGGCTATGGCTACACCTTC,TRBD1,TRBJ1-2,.,TRBV18
CASSPDLAGATDTQYF,TGTGCCAGCAGCCCCGATTTAGCGGGAGCCACAGATACGCAGTATTTT,TRBD2,TRBJ2-3,.,TRBV9
CASSLGRGTDTQYF,TGTGCCAGCAGCTTAGGCAGAGGGACAGATACGCAGTATTTT,.,TRBJ2-3,.,TRBV11-2
CASGQGTGTNSEQYF,TGTGCCAGCGGTCAGGGGACAGGCACCAATTCCGAGCAGTACTTC,TRBD1,TRBJ2-7,.,TRBV9
CASSLRGGREQYF,TGTGCCAGCAGCCTTAGGGGGGGGCGCGAGCAGTACTTC,.,TRBJ2-7,.,TRBV2
CASSYEGENTEAFF,TGTGCCAGCAGTTACGAGGGGGAAAACACTGAAGCTTTCTTT,.,TRBJ1-1,.,TRBV6-5
CASSLWGQENTGELFF,TGTGCCAGCAGCCTGTGGGGACAGGAGAACACCGGGGAGCTGTTTTTT,TRBD1,TRBJ2-2,.,TRBV7-2
CASSAGTSGSPYEQYF,TGTGCCAGTAGCGCCGGGACTAGCGGGAGCCCCTACGAGCAGTACTTC,TRBD2,TRBJ2-7,.,TRBV19
CASSLFAPGEAEAFF,TGTGCCAGCTCACTATTCGCGCCAGGGGAGGCTGAAGCTTTCTTT,.,TRBJ1-1,.,TRBV18
CASSLVGASDQETQYF,TGTGCCAGCAGCTTAGTGGGGGCGTCGGATCAAGAGACCCAGTACTTC,.,TRBJ2-5,.,TRBV7-2
CASSAAGAQNQPQHF,TGTGCCAGCAGCGCGGCTGGGGCCCAGAATCAGCCCCAGCATTTT,.,TRBJ1-5,.,TRBV5-5
CASSQYRGYNQPQHF,TGCGCCAGCAGCCAGTACCGGGGCTACAATCAGCCCCAGCATTTT,.,TRBJ1-5,once,TRBV4-3
CASSTTSGSHSTDTQYF,TGTGCCAGTAGTACGACTAGCGGGAGCCATAGCACAGATACGCAGTATTTT,TRBD2,TRBJ2-3,few,TRBV19
CASSPDTLNTEAFF,TGTGCCAGCTCACCCGACACGCTGAACACTGAAGCTTTCTTT,.,TRBJ1-1,.,TRBV18
CASSPGGGSYEQYF,TGTGCCAGCAGCCCGGGAGGTGGTTCGTACGAGCAGTACTTC,TRBD2,TRBJ2-7,.,TRBV5-6
CASSSMYRGRAQTQYF,TGTGCCAGCAGTTCCATGTACAGGGGGCGCGCACAGACCCAGTACTTC,TRBD1,TRBJ2-5,.,TRBV27
CASSVGGQGARETQYF,TGTGCCAGCAGCGTAGGAGGGCAGGGGGCTCGGGAGACCCAGTACTTC,TRBD1,TRBJ2-5,.,TRBV9
CAGSESGTDTQYF,TGTGCCGGCAGTGAATCCGGCACAGATACGCAGTATTTT,.,TRBJ2-3,once,TRBV6-1
CASSQSKGSYEQYF,TGTGCCAGCAGCCAAAGTAAGGGTTCCTACGAGCAGTACTTC,.,TRBJ2-7,.,TRBV4-2
CASSLKLGVKNIQYF,TGTGCCAGCAGCTTAAAACTGGGGGTAAAAAACATTCAGTACTTC,.,TRBJ2-4,.,TRBV7-2
CASSSDREETQYF,TGTGCCAGTAGTTCGGACAGAGAAGAGACCCAGTACTTC,.,TRBJ2-5,once,TRBV19
CASSLQGSDYEQYF,TGTGCCAGCAGCTTGCAGGGGTCCGACTACGAGCAGTACTTC,.,TRBJ2-7,few,TRBV5-4
CASTLTDLMNTEAFF,TGTGCCAGCACTTTGACAGACCTCATGAACACTGAAGCTTTCTTT,.,TRBJ1-1,once,TRBV28
CASTLRGRNNYNEQFF,TGTGCCAGCACCCTCCGAGGGAGAAATAACTACAATGAGCAGTTCTTC,.,TRBJ2-1,.,TRBV25-1